Listed below are T cell receptor beta chains from one sample, sequenced in a study of CD8 T cells in ankylosing spondylitis. MiXCR was run by TCRdb on the 5' RACE reads, yielding one entry per CDR3 protein. This sample has around 250,000 distinct CDR3 sequences, with about 10% found just once. Sequencing input: blood, either unsorted or a sorted T cell fraction (not recorded which). These receptors all come from a male donor with ankylosing spondylitis or in good health (not recorded which). Both conserved end residues are part of each CDR3. The D gene is left open where the match is weak.

>15|TRBJ1-5|.|TRBV15
CATSRDLGGSQPQHF
>14|TRBJ2-5|.|TRBV20-1
CSAKRGESQETQYF
>14|TRBJ2-7|TRBD1|TRBV5-1
CASSLALGQGEQYF
>15|TRBJ2-5|TRBD1|TRBV12-3/TRBV12-4
CASSLYRGRQETQYF
>11|TRBJ2-3|.|TRBV20-1
CSAIGGDTQYF
>17|TRBJ2-1|TRBD2|TRBV5-1
CASSLDGLAHYGNEQFF
>17|TRBJ1-5|TRBD1|TRBV27
CASSSAGGASSNQPQHF
>15|TRBJ2-6|.|TRBV18
CASSPPRAGANVLTF
>15|TRBJ2-7|.|TRBV6-1
CASSESEGYSYEQYF
>17|TRBJ1-2|TRBD1|TRBV6-1
CASSQIGTGRDNYGYTF
>14|TRBJ2-7|TRBD1|TRBV7-6
CASSPRTGGDEQYF
>19|TRBJ1-2|TRBD1|TRBV5-1
CASRAGAQGQGAGDYGYTF
>18|TRBJ2-5|TRBD2|TRBV3-1
CASSLSPGLAAAQETQYF
>20|TRBJ2-5|.|TRBV20-1
CSARPEVLMDGGGAGETQYF
>14|TRBJ2-7|.|TRBV7-9
CASSSSQGDDEQYF
>17|TRBJ2-1|TRBD2|TRBV5-1
CASSAGLAESSYNEQFF
>15|TRBJ2-7|.|TRBV7-8
CASSLRSGDSYEQYF
>16|TRBJ2-3|TRBD2|TRBV5-1
CASSQTSGGAVDTQYF
>14|TRBJ2-3|TRBD2|TRBV7-2
CASSLGTSGRAQYF
>16|TRBJ2-2|.|TRBV28
CASSFTGRLDTGELFF
>18|TRBJ2-2|.|TRBV5-6
CASSLGQLISANTGELFF
>13|TRBJ2-3|TRBD2|TRBV29-1
CSVGLAGTDTQYF
>17|TRBJ2-2|TRBD2|TRBV12-3/TRBV12-4
CASRTFLAGEGTGELFF
>14|TRBJ1-5|TRBD1|TRBV6-1
CASSMDRGTRPQHF
>16|TRBJ2-5|.|TRBV20-1
CSAREGSRGWEETQYF
>15|TRBJ1-6|.|TRBV28
CASSFKGLDNSPLHF
>15|TRBJ1-1|TRBD1|TRBV7-3
CASSLTGGLNTEAFF
>14|TRBJ1-1|.|TRBV18
CASSQQPRDTEAFF
>15|TRBJ2-2|.|TRBV11-1
CASSLGQAYTGELFF
>15|TRBJ2-1|.|TRBV5-1
CASQREPGSYNEQFF
>13|TRBJ1-6|.|TRBV5-1
CASPKGYNSPLHF
>14|TRBJ1-2|TRBD1|TRBV5-1
CASSLEGQGAGYTF
>19|TRBJ2-1|.|TRBV5-1
CASSLALILVDRSYNEQFF
>14|TRBJ2-1|.|TRBV5-1
CASSSPGLGNEQFF
>16|TRBJ2-1|.|TRBV5-1
CASSPLLVGGIDEQFF
>15|TRBJ2-5|.|TRBV5-1
CASSPASPGQETQYF
>14|TRBJ2-2|TRBD1|TRBV24-1
CATSAGQGSGELFF
>13|TRBJ1-2|.|TRBV5-1
CASSVDGFYGYTF
>14|TRBJ2-7|.|TRBV11-2
CASSFGTTVYEQYF
>16|TRBJ2-2|.|TRBV5-6
CASSLKFRRNTGELFF
>15|TRBJ1-5|.|TRBV6-4
CASSDGKGRNQPQHF
>13|TRBJ2-3|.|TRBV20-1
CSANGIGGDTQYF
>14|TRBJ2-1|.|TRBV7-2
CASSLGTTYNEQFF
>12|TRBJ2-2|.|TRBV6-2/TRBV6-3
CASSPDTGELFF
>15|TRBJ2-2|.|TRBV4-1
CASSQNVGNTGELFF
>14|TRBJ2-7|TRBD1|TRBV12-3/TRBV12-4
CASSWDSNLFEQYF
>13|TRBJ2-1|.|TRBV4-1
CASSQLTRDEQFF
>11|TRBJ1-2|.|TRBV29-1
CSAGEAYGYTF
>13|TRBJ2-1|TRBD2|TRBV29-1
CSVDLAGVNEQFF
>18|TRBJ2-3|TRBD2|TRBV11-2
CASSLNSGGRGGEDTQYF